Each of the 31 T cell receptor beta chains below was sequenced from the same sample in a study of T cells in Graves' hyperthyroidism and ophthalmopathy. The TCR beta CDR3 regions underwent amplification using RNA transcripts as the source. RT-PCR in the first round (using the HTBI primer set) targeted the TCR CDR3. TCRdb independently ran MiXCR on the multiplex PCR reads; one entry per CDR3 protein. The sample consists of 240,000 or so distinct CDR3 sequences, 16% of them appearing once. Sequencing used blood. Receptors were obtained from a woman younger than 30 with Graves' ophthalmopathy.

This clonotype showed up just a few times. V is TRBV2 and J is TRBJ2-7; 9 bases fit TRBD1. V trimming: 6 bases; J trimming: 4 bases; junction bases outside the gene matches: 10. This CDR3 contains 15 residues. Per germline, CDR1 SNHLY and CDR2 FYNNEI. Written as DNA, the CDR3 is TGTGCCAGCAGCGATCCGGGACAGGGCTTGTACGAGCAGTACTTC. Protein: CASSDPGQGLYEQYF. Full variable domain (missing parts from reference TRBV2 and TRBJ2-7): EPEVTQTPSHQVTQMGQEVILRCVPISNHLYFYWYRQILGQKVEFLVSFYNNEISEKSEIFDDQFSVERPDGSNFTLKIRSTKLEDSAMYFCASSDPGQGLYEQYFGPGTRLTVT.

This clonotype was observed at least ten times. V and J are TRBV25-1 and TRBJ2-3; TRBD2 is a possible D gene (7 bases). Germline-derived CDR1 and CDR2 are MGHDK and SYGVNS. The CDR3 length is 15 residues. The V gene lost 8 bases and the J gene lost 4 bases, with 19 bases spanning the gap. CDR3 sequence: CASGRGGARSDTQYF. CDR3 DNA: TGTGCCAGCGGTCGTGGGGGGGCGCGATCAGATACGCAGTATTTT.

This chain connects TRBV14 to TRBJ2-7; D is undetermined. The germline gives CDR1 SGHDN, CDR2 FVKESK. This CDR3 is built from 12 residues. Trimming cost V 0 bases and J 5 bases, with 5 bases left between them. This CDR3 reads CASSQDLHEQYF. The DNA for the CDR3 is TGTGCCAGCAGCCAAGATCTCCACGAGCAGTACTTC.

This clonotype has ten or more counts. The CDR3 DNA follows: TGTGCCAGCAGCCGTGAGGGGGACAGGCGATACACTGAAGCTTTCTTT. Its translation: CASSREGDRRYTEAFF. This chain connects TRBV13 to TRBJ1-1, with TRBD1 matching 8 bases. V dropped 5 bases and J dropped 3; count of bases not matched to a gene: 11. The CDR3 has 16 residues. Germline CDR1 and CDR2: PRHDT and FYEKMQ (reference sequence).

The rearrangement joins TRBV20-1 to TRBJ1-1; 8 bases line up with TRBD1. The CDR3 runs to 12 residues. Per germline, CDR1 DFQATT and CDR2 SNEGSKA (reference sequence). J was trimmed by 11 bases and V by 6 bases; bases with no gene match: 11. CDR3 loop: CSAEQGGLGAFF. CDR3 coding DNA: TGCAGTGCCGAACAGGGGGGGCTTGGGGCTTTCTTT.

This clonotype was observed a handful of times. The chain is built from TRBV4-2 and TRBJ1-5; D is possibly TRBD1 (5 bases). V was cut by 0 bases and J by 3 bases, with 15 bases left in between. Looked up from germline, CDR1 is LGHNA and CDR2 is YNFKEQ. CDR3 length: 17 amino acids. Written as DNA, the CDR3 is TGTGCCAGCAGCCAAGATTTCGGGGGGAACCTCAATCAGCCCCAGCATTTT. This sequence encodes CASSQDFGGNLNQPQHF.

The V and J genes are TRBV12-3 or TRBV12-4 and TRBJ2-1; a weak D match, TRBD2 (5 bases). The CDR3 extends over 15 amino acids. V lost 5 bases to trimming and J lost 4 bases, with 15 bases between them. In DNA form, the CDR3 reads TGTGCCAGCAGTCAAAGGACTGATCTATACAATGAGCAGTTCTTC. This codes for CASSQRTDLYNEQFF.

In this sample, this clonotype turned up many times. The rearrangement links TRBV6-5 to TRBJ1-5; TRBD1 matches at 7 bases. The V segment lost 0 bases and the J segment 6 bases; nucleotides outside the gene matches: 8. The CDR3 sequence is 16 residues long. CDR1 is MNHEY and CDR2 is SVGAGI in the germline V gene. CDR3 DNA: TGTGCCAGCAGTTACTCCGTTGAAGGGGGCAGTCAGCCCCAGCATTTT. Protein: CASSYSVEGGSQPQHF.

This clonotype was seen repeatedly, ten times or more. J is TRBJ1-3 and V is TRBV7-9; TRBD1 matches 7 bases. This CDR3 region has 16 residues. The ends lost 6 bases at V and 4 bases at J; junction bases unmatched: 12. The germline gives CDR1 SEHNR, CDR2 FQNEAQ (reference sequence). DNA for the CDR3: TGTGCCAGCAGACCCATCTTGGCCAGGGGGGGAAACACCATATATTTT. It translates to CASRPILARGGNTIYF. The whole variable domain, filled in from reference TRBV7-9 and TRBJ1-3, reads DTGVSQNPRHKITKRGQNVTFRCDPISEHNRLYWYRQTLGQGPEFLTYFQNEAQLEKSRLLSDRFSAERPKGSFSTLEIQRTEQGDSAMYLCASRPILARGGNTIYFGEGSWLTVV.

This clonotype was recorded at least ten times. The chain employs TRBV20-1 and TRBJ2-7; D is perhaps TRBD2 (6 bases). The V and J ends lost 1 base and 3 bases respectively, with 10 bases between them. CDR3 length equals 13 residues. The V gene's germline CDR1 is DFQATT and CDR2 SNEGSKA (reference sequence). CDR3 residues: CSARGLEYYEQYF. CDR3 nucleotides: TGCAGTGCTAGAGGACTAGAGTACTACGAGCAGTACTTC.

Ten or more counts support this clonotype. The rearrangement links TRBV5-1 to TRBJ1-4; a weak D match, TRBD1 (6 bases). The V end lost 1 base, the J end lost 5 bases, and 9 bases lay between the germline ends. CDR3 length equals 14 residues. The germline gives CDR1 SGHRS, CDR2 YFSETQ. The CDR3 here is CASSLTGRNEKLFF. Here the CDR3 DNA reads TGCGCCAGCAGCTTGACAGGGAGGAATGAAAAACTGTTTTTT.

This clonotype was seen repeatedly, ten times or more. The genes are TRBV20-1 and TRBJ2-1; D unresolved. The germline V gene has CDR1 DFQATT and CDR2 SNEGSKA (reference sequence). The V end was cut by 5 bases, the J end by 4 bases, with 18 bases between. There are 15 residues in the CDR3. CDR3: CSAPYDGVIYNEQFF. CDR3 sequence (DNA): TGCAGTGCTCCCTATGATGGGGTTATATACAATGAGCAGTTCTTC.

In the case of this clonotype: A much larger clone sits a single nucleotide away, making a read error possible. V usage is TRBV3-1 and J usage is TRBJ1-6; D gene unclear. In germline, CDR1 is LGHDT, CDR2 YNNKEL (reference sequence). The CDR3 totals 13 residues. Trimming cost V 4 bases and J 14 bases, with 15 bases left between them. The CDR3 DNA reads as TGTGCCAGCAGCCTCGCCCATGGATCATCCCTCCACTTT. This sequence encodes CASSLAHGSSLHF.

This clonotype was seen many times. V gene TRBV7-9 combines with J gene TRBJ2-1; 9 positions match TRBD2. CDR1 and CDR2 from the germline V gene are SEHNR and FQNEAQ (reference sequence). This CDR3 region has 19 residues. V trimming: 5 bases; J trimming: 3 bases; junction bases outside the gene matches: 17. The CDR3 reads CASSVLTSGYAADYNEQFF. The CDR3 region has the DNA TGTGCCAGCAGCGTATTGACTAGCGGATATGCCGCCGACTACAATGAGCAGTTCTTC.

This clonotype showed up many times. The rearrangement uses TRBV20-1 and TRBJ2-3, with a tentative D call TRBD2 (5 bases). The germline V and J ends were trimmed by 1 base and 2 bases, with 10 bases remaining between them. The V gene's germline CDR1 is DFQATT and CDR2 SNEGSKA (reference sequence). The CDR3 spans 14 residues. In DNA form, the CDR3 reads TGCAGTGCTAGAGTGACTATTAACACAGATACGCAGTATTTT. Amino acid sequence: CSARVTINTDTQYF.

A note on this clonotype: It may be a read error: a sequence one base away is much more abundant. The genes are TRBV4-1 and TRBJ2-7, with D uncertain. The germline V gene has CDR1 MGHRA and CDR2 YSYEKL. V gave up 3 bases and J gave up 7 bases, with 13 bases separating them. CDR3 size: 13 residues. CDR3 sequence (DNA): TGCGCCAGCAGCCATGCCCCCTTAGATGAGCAGTACTTC. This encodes CASSHAPLDEQYF.

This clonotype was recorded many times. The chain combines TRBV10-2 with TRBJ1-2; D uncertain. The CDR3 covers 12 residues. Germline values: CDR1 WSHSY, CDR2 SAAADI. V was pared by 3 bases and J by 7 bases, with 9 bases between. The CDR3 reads CASSDGGSGYTF. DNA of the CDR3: TGCGCCAGCAGTGATGGAGGGTCTGGCTACACCTTC.

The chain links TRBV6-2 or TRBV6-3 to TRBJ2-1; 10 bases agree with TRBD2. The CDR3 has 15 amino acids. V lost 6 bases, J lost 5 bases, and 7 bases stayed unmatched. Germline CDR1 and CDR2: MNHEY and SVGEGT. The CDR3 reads CASSARAGGDNEQFF. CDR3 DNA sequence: TGTGCCAGCAGCGCCCGAGCGGGAGGGGACAATGAGCAGTTCTTC.

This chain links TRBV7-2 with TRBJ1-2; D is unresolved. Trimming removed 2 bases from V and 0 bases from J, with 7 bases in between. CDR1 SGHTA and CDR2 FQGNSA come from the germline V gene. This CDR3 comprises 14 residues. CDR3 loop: CASSLFGPNYGYTF. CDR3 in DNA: TGTGCCAGCAGCTTATTCGGTCCTAACTATGGCTACACCTTC.

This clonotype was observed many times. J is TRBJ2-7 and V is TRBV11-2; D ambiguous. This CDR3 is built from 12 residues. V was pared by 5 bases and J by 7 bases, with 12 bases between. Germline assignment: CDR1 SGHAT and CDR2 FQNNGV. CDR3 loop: CASSEETVEQYF. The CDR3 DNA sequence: TGTGCCAGCAGCGAAGAGACTGTAGAGCAGTACTTC.

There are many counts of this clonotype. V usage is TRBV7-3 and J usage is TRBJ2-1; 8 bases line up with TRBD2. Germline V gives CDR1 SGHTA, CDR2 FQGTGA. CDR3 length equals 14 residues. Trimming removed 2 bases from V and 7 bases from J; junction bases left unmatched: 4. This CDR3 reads CASSLGERGNEQFF. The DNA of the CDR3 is TGTGCCAGCAGCTTAGGCGAGCGGGGGAATGAGCAGTTCTTC.

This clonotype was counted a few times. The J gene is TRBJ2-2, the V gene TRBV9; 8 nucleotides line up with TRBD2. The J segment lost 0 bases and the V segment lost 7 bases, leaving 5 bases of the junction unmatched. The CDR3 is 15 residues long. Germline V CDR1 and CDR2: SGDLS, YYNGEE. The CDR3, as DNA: TGTGCCAGCCTGCGGCGGGGGGCGAACACCGGGGAGCTGTTTTTT. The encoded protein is CASLRRGANTGELFF.

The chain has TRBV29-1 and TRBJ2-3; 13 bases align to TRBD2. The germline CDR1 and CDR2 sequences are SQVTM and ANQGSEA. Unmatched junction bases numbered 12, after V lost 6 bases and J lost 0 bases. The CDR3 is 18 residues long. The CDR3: CSVCLIGTSGISTDTQYF. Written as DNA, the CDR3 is TGCAGCGTCTGTTTGATCGGGACTAGCGGGATAAGCACAGATACGCAGTATTTT.

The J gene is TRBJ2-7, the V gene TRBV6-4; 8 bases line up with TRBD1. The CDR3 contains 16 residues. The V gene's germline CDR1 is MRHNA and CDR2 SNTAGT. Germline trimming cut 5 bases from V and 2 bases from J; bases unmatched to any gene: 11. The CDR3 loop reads CASSWPDRDLAYEQYF. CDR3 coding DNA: TGTGCCAGCAGTTGGCCGGACAGGGACCTTGCCTACGAGCAGTACTTC.

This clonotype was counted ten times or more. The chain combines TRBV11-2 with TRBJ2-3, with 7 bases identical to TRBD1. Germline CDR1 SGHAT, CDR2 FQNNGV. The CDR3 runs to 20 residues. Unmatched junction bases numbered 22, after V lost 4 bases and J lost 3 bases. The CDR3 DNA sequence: TGTGCCAGCAGCTCCCGCCGCTATTATGACAGGGAGAACTTTACAGATACGCAGTATTTT. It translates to CASSSRRYYDRENFTDTQYF.

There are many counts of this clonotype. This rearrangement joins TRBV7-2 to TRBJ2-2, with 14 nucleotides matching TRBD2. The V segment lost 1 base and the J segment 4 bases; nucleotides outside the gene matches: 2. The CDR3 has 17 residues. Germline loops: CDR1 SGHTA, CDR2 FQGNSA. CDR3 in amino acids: CASSLGTSGRPTGELFF. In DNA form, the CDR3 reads TGTGCCAGCAGCTTAGGGACTAGCGGGAGGCCCACCGGGGAGCTGTTTTTT.

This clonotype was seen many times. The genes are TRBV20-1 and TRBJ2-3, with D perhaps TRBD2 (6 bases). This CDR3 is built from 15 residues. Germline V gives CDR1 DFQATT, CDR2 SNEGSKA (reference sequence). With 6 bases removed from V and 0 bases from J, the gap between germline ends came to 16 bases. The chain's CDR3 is CSAVLASGSTDTQYF. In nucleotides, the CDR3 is TGCAGTGCAGTACTGGCCAGCGGGAGCACAGATACGCAGTATTTT.

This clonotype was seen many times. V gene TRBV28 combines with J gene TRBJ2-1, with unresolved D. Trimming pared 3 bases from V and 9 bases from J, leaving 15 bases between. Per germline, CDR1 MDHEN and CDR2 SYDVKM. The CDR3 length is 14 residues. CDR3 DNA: TGTGCCAGCAGTTTTCTCCTAGATGTCGGTGAGCAGTTCTTC. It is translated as CASSFLLDVGEQFF.

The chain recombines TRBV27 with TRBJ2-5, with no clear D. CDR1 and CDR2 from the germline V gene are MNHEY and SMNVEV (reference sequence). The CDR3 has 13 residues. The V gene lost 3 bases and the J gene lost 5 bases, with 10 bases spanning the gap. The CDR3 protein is CASSFGPPETQYF. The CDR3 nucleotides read TGTGCCAGCAGTTTTGGCCCGCCGGAGACCCAGTACTTC.

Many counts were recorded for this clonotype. CDR3 coding DNA: TGCGCCAGCAGCTTGGGGGATTCCTACACCTTC. Amino acids: CASSLGDSYTF. The V call is TRBV5-1, the J call TRBJ1-2; D remains ambiguous. Germline values: CDR1 SGHRS, CDR2 YFSETQ. V was cut by 0 bases and J by 10 bases, with 7 bases left in between. The CDR3 runs to 11 residues.

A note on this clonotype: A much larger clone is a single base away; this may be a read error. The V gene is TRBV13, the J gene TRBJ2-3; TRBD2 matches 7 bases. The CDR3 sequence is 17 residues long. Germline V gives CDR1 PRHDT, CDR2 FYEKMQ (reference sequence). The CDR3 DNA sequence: TGTGCCAGCGGCTTACTCGTCGCGGGAGTTAGGGCAGATACGCAGTATTTT. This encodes CASGLLVAGVRADTQYF.